A selection of T cell receptor beta chains follows, all from one sample in a study of blood T cell repertoires in COVID-19. Generated by immunoSEQ multiplex PCR, the TCRdb table keeps only in-frame clones and is missing some. The sample has around 120,000 clones, 75% to 90% seen once; the top ten hold 2.3%. Material for sequencing was PBMCs or T cells enriched from blood (not recorded which). The receptor source for this set is a woman aged 45-65 years who had recovered from COVID-19. Both conserved end residues are part of each CDR3. The D gene is left open where the match is weak. Only part of the rows carry a size: once, few, many, or a class if the clone is expanded.

TGTGCCATCAGACAGACAGGGGGTCAAGAGACCCAGTACTTC,CAIRQTGGQETQYF,TRBV10-3,NA,TRBD1,TRBJ2-5
TGCGCCAGCAGCTTGGGATCAGGAGACAGCCCTGAAGCTTTCTTT,CASSLGSGDSPEAFF,TRBV5-1,NA,NA,TRBJ1-1
TGCGCCAGCAGCTTGACGGACTTACACACCGGGGAGCTGTTTTTT,CASSLTDLHTGELFF,TRBV5-1,NA,NA,TRBJ2-2
TGTGCCAGCAGCGTATCCCGGACAGGGGGCGGGAAGGGTACTGAAGCTTTCTTT,CASSVSRTGGGKGTEAFF,TRBV9,once,TRBD1,TRBJ1-1
TGCGCCAGCAGCCAAGATTGGGCTAGCGGGACTTACAATGAGCAGTTCTTC,CASSQDWASGTYNEQFF,TRBV4-3,NA,TRBD2,TRBJ2-1
TGTGCCAGCAGTAGCCGGACAGGGGGCATGGGTGAAGCTTTCTTT,CASSSRTGGMGEAFF,TRBV28,NA,TRBD1,TRBJ1-1
TGTGCCAGCAGCCCCCAACGGACTATAGTAGATACGCAGTATTTT,CASSPQRTIVDTQYF,TRBV11-2,once,NA,TRBJ2-3
TGTGCCTGGAGTACGCCACCGGGAAGGCCCCTCCACTTT,CAWSTPPGRPLHF,TRBV30,NA,NA,TRBJ1-6
TGTGCCAGCAGCACCCGGACAGGCATCTATGGCTACACCTTC,CASSTRTGIYGYTF,TRBV14,NA,TRBD1,TRBJ1-2
TGTGCCAGCAGCTTAGCCCCCGGACTAGCGGGGGGGAGGGAGCAGTACTTC,CASSLAPGLAGGREQYF,TRBV7-9,few,TRBD2,TRBJ2-7
TGTGCCACCAGTGACCTCCGGGACAGGTCCCCCTACGAGCAGTACTTC,CATSDLRDRSPYEQYF,TRBV24-1,NA,TRBD1,TRBJ2-7
TGTGCCAGTAGCCGCCCAGGGGGCGCGGGCAATCAGCCCCAGCATTTT,CASSRPGGAGNQPQHF,TRBV19,NA,TRBD1,TRBJ1-5
TGCAGCCTGCAACTGTTCAGGACAGGGCGCTCTGGGGCCAACGTCCTGACTTTC,CSLQLFRTGRSGANVLTF,TRBV29-1,NA,TRBD1,TRBJ2-6
TGTGCCAGCAGCCCGACAGGGGACGAGACCCAGTACTTC,CASSPTGDETQYF,TRBV7-9,NA,TRBD1,TRBJ2-5
TGTGCCAGCATCCTAAACAATGAGCAGTTCTTC,CASILNNEQFF,TRBV12-3/TRBV12-4,NA,NA,TRBJ2-1
TGTGCCAGCAGCTTAGTAGCGGGGGGCTACGAGCAGTACTTC,CASSLVAGGYEQYF,TRBV11-2,NA,TRBD2,TRBJ2-7
TGTGCCAGCAGCCAAAGAGAGGACACCGGGGAGCTGTTTTTT,CASSQREDTGELFF,TRBV4-2,NA,NA,TRBJ2-2
TGTGCCAGCAGCACCCCCGCTGGCGAAGCTTTCTTT,CASSTPAGEAFF,TRBV7-9,NA,NA,TRBJ1-1
TGTGCCAGCAGTGACCGAACTAGCGGAAGCAATGAGCAGTTCTTC,CASSDRTSGSNEQFF,TRBV6-4,NA,TRBD2,TRBJ2-1
TGTGCCACCAGTGTGGGGACAGGGTCCACAGATACGCAGTATTTT,CATSVGTGSTDTQYF,TRBV24-1,NA,TRBD1,TRBJ2-3
TGTGCCTGGAGGGGACAGGGGGCGGGTGGGGAGCTGTTTTTT,CAWRGQGAGGELFF,TRBV30,NA,TRBD1,TRBJ2-2
TGTGCCACCAGTGATTTGCCAGGGAATGAGCAGTTCTTC,CATSDLPGNEQFF,TRBV24-1,NA,NA,TRBJ2-1
TGTGCCAGCAGTTACCTAGATTCTGGAAACACCATATATTTT,CASSYLDSGNTIYF,TRBV6-5,NA,NA,TRBJ1-3
TGTGCCAGCAGGGGGGGACTTCACACAGATACGCAGTATTTT,CASRGGLHTDTQYF,TRBV6-5,once,NA,TRBJ2-3
TGTGCCAGCAGTGTCGGCAGGCAAGGCGGCTACACCTTC,CASSVGRQGGYTF,TRBV2,NA,NA,TRBJ1-2
TGCAGCGCCAGGGACAGAACAGATACGCAGTATTTT,CSARDRTDTQYF,TRBV29-1,NA,TRBD1,TRBJ2-3
TGCGCCAGCAGCCAAGAAGTGCGAGGTTTTTATGAGCAGTTCTTC,CASSQEVRGFYEQFF,TRBV4-3,NA,NA,TRBJ2-1
TGTGCCAGCAGCCAAGTCGGTGCCATGGACGAGCAGTACTTC,CASSQVGAMDEQYF,TRBV4-2,NA,NA,TRBJ2-7
TGTGCCAGCAGCTTGGAAGTTGGGGGGCAAGAGACCCAGTACTTC,CASSLEVGGQETQYF,TRBV5-8,NA,NA,TRBJ2-5
TGTGCCAGCAGTCGCGGGGGGAATCAGCCCCAGCATTTT,CASSRGGNQPQHF,TRBV6-5,NA,NA,TRBJ1-5
TGCAGCGTTGATGATTTCAGGGATACGAGCTACACCTTC,CSVDDFRDTSYTF,TRBV29-1,NA,NA,TRBJ1-2
TGTGCCAGCAGTTACGGACAGGGAGCCTATGGCTACACCTTC,CASSYGQGAYGYTF,TRBV6-5,few,TRBD1,TRBJ1-2
TGCGCCAGCAGCCGCGGGGGGGTAGGCAACGAGCAGTACTTC,CASSRGGVGNEQYF,TRBV4-3,NA,TRBD2,TRBJ2-7
TGCGCCAGCAGCTTGGGCGCCCTCCTAGTCCAAGACGGGGATGAGCAGTTCTTC,CASSLGALLVQDGDEQFF,TRBV5-1,NA,NA,TRBJ2-1